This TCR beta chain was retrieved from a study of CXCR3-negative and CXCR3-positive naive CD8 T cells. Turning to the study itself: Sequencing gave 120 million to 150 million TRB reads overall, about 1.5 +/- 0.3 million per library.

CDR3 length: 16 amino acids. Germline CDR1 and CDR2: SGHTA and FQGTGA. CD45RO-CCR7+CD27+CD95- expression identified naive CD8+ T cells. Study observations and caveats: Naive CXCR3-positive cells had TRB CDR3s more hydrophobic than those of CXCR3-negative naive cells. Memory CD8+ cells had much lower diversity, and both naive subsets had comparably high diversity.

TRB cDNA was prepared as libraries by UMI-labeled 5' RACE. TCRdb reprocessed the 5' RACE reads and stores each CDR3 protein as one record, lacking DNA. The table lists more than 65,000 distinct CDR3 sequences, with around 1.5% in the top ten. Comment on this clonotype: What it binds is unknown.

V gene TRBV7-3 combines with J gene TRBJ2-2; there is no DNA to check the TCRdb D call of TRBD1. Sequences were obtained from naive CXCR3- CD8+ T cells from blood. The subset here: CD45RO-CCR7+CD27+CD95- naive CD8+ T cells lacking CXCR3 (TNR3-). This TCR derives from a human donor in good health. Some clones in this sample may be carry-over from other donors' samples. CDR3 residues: CASSLMTPPNTGELFF.